The 32 T cell receptor beta chains given below trace back to one sample, sequenced in a study of post-analysis software for immune sequencing data. Study results and caveats: There were five or six TRBV segments more frequent in patients than controls, and TRBV5-6, TRBV5-1 and TRBV20-1 were among them.

The antigens for these receptors are not known. Unique molecular identifiers had been added to the TCR beta cDNA libraries. TCRdb fed the PCR reads into MiXCR, producing one record per CDR3 protein. The data show hundreds of thousands of distinct CDR3 sequences, roughly three fifths seen once. Input material: blood. The receptors originated from a girl aged 2 to 9 with multiple sclerosis.

This clonotype was detected only a few times. The rearrangement uses TRBV11-1 and TRBJ2-1, with 8 bases fitting TRBD2. Germline V CDR1 and CDR2: SGHAT, FQDESV (reference sequence). After removal of 3 bases from V and 7 bases from J, the junction contained 8 bases not matched to a gene. This CDR3 contains 15 residues. The CDR3 sequence: CASSFRGGLSNEQFF. The CDR3 nucleotides read TGTGCCAGCAGCTTCCGGGGGGGCCTTTCAAATGAGCAGTTCTTC.

This clonotype came up once. The V and J genes are TRBV6-2 or TRBV6-3 and TRBJ2-2, with 8 bases lining up with TRBD2. The CDR3 runs to 16 residues. CDR1 is MNHEY and CDR2 is SVGEGT in the germline V gene. Unmatched junction bases numbered 7, after V lost 1 base and J lost 6 bases. CDR3 in amino acids: CASSYWSGSWPGELFF. The CDR3 region has the DNA TGTGCCAGCAGTTACTGGAGCGGGAGTTGGCCCGGGGAGCTGTTTTTT.

The count of this clonotype is one. The rearrangement links TRBV9 to TRBJ2-7, with D unclear. The CDR3 is 15 amino acids. The V end lost 4 bases, the J end lost 1 base, and 15 bases lay between the germline ends. The germline V gene encodes CDR1 SGDLS and CDR2 YYNGEE. CDR3 sequence: CASSSGELESYEQYF. In nucleotides, the CDR3 is TGTGCCAGCAGCTCCGGAGAGTTAGAATCCTACGAGCAGTACTTC.

This chain links TRBV12-3 or TRBV12-4 with TRBJ2-2; the match to TRBD2 covers 7 bases. V lost 6 bases to trimming and J lost 2 bases; unmatched junction nucleotides: 6. The CDR3 covers 15 residues. The CDR3 loop is CASRVAGTNTGELFF. The CDR3 DNA reads as TGTGCCAGCAGAGTAGCGGGTACAAACACCGGGGAGCTGTTTTTT.

This clonotype was recorded a few times. The rearrangement links TRBV7-2 to TRBJ1-1; TRBD1 is a possible D gene (5 bases). V lost 3 bases, J lost 0 bases, and 11 bases lay in between. CDR1 is SGHTA and CDR2 is FQGNSA in the germline V gene. The CDR3 spans 15 residues. CDR3 DNA: TGTGCCAGCAGCTTCGGGGGGGGAGTGAACACTGAAGCTTTCTTT. Translating it yields CASSFGGGVNTEAFF.

V and J are TRBV5-1 and TRBJ1-2; the D gene is possibly TRBD1 (6 bases). The germline V and J ends were trimmed by 0 bases and 1 base, with 13 bases remaining between them. The CDR3 totals 16 residues. CDR1 and CDR2 (germline): SGHRS, YFSETQ. The DNA for the CDR3 is TGCGCCAGCAGCTTGGAGTCGACAGGCCTTAACTATGGCTACACCTTC. Translating gives CASSLESTGLNYGYTF.

The chain uses TRBV18 and TRBJ1-1, with 8 bases that match TRBD1. Germline V gene sequence: CDR1 KGHSH, CDR2 LQKENI. The CDR3 has 15 residues. Trimming at V came to 3 bases and at J to 3 bases, leaving 6 bases not matched to a gene. The CDR3, as DNA: TGTGCCAGCTCACCGTGGACAGGGCGGGACACTGAAGCTTTCTTT. This codes for CASSPWTGRDTEAFF.

The V gene is TRBV5-1, the J gene TRBJ2-1, with D perhaps TRBD1 (6 bases). Trimming removed 7 bases at V and 4 bases at J, with 21 bases between. Looked up from germline, CDR1 is SGHRS and CDR2 is YFSETQ. CDR3 length: 16 amino acids. CDR3 sequence (DNA): TGCGCCAGCGCCTGGGCTGGCGAGGGGGTATACAATGAGCAGTTCTTC. Residues: CASAWAGEGVYNEQFF. The full variable domain, with the rest looked up from reference TRBV5-1 and TRBJ2-1, is KAGVTQTPRYLIKTRGQQVTLSCSPISGHRSVSWYQQTPGQGLQFLFEYFSETQRNKGNFPGRFSGRQFSNSRSEMNVSTLELGDSALYLCASAWAGEGVYNEQFFGPGTRLTVL.

The genes are TRBV7-8 and TRBJ2-3; a weak D match, TRBD1 (7 bases). The CDR3 runs 16 residues. Trimming took off 1 base at V and 4 bases at J, with 15 bases between the two ends. Germline CDR1 is SGHVS and CDR2 is FQNEAQ. The CDR3 loop reads CASSLGTSRGADTQYF. CDR3 DNA sequence: TGTGCCAGCAGCTTAGGGACCTCCAGGGGGGCAGATACGCAGTATTTT.

This clonotype was seen only a few times. This chain joins TRBV5-1 and TRBJ1-2; 8 bases line up with TRBD1. Germline CDR1 reads SGHRS; CDR2 reads YFSETQ. V shed 0 bases, J shed 4 bases, and the junction held 5 bases outside the gene matches. The CDR3 loop spans 15 amino acids. CDR3 DNA sequence: TGCGCCAGCAGCTTGGTGTCAGGGGGCATCTATGGCTACACCTTC. Translated: CASSLVSGGIYGYTF.

This clonotype was seen only a few times. V usage is TRBV9 and J usage is TRBJ2-1; D possibly matches TRBD1 or TRBD2 (5 bases each). The CDR3 runs to 14 residues. Germline V gene data show CDR1 as SGDLS and CDR2 as YYNGEE. V dropped 4 bases and J dropped 9 bases, with 17 bases sitting between them. CDR3 sequence reads: CASSLTHQGAEQFF. The CDR3 DNA is TGTGCCAGCAGCTTAACACACCAGGGAGCTGAGCAGTTCTTC.

This chain uses TRBV24-1 with TRBJ2-1; weak D call: TRBD2 (5 bases). Per germline, CDR1 KGHDR and CDR2 SFDVKD. The V gene lost 3 bases and the J gene lost 0 bases, with 17 bases spanning the gap. The CDR3 totals 18 residues. CDR3 DNA sequence: TGTGCCACCAGTGATCCCCCGACTATCTCTAGCTCCTACAATGAGCAGTTCTTC. Its protein is CATSDPPTISSSYNEQFF.

The chain joins TRBV27 to TRBJ2-3, with 9 bases fitting TRBD1. The CDR3 spans 16 residues. CDR1 and CDR2 from the germline V gene are MNHEY and SMNVEV (reference sequence). The trim removed 5 bases at V and 4 bases at J, leaving 10 bases unmatched. CDR3 loop: CASSAPPGQGSDTQYF. The CDR3 DNA is TGTGCCAGCAGTGCACCTCCGGGACAGGGCTCAGATACGCAGTATTTT.

V gene TRBV7-8 combines with J gene TRBJ2-1; D is perhaps TRBD2 (7 bases). Germline values: CDR1 SGHVS, CDR2 FQNEAQ. Trimming left V 6 bases short and J 0 bases short, with 12 bases between. This CDR3 is built from 15 residues. CDR3 in DNA: TGTGCCAGCAGGGGAGGGGGGGCCTCCTACAATGAGCAGTTCTTC. Residues: CASRGGGASYNEQFF. The complete variable domain, with remaining parts taken from reference TRBV7-8 and TRBJ2-1, reads GAGVSQSPRYKVAKRGQDVALRCDPISGHVSLFWYQQALGQGPEFLTYFQNEAQLDKSGLPSDRFFAERPEGSVSTLKIQRTQQEDSAVYLCASRGGGASYNEQFFGPGTRLTVL.

The rearrangement uses TRBV27 and TRBJ2-1; the match to TRBD2 covers 11 bases. The CDR3 has 14 residues. The germline V gene encodes CDR1 MNHEY and CDR2 SMNVEV (reference sequence). Trimming at V came to 2 bases and at J to 12 bases, leaving 6 bases not matched to a gene. The CDR3 reads CASSLPPSGGMQFF. The CDR3 DNA reads TGTGCCAGCAGTTTACCCCCTAGCGGGGGGATGCAGTTCTTC.

The V and J genes are TRBV6-6 and TRBJ2-4, with D possibly TRBD2 on 6 matching bases. The CDR3 totals 14 residues. Trimming removed 7 bases at V and 2 bases at J, with 12 bases between. Looked up from germline, CDR1 is MNHNY and CDR2 is SVGAGI (reference sequence). The CDR3 region has the DNA TGTGCCAGCAACCGAGGAGGGACCAAAAACATTCAGTACTTC. Residues: CASNRGGTKNIQYF.

The J gene is TRBJ2-5, the V gene TRBV12-3 or TRBV12-4; D may be TRBD1 (6 bases). There are 15 residues in the CDR3. The ends were cut back, 4 bases at V and 4 bases at J, with 16 bases in the middle. Written as DNA, the CDR3 is TGTGCCAGCAGTTACCAAACAGGGTTGGGAGAGACCCAGTACTTC. Translating gives CASSYQTGLGETQYF.

The chain employs TRBV15 and TRBJ2-1, with D possibly being TRBD1 (6 bases). V was pared by 1 base and J by 5 bases, with 6 bases between. Per germline, CDR1 LNHNV and CDR2 YYDKDF (reference sequence). The CDR3 totals 13 residues. CDR3 protein: CATSRAGDNEQFF. In nucleotides, the CDR3 is TGTGCCACCAGCAGAGCAGGGGACAATGAGCAGTTCTTC.

The chain links TRBV6-2 or TRBV6-3 to TRBJ2-1; 8 bases fit TRBD1. The V gene end was trimmed by 0 bases and the J gene end by 0 bases; junction bases not matched to a gene: 16. Germline loops: CDR1 MNHEY, CDR2 SVGEGT. The CDR3 sequence is 21 residues long. CDR3 nucleotide sequence: TGTGCCAGCAGTTACTCGAGTTTCGGGACAGGAATTAGTAGCTCCTACAATGAGCAGTTCTTC. Protein product: CASSYSSFGTGISSSYNEQFF.

The chain employs TRBV14 and TRBJ1-5, with D unresolved. Per the germline V gene, CDR1 is SGHDN and CDR2 is FVKESK. V dropped 5 bases and J dropped 4 bases, with 15 bases sitting between them. The CDR3 is made up of 15 amino acids. As DNA, the CDR3 is TGTGCCAGCAGCGCAGGAGTAGGAGGGAATCAGCCCCAGCATTTT. It specifies CASSAGVGGNQPQHF.

This clonotype was observed a few times. The chain recombines TRBV12-3 or TRBV12-4 with TRBJ2-1; D gene uncertain. The germline V and J ends were trimmed by 6 bases and 6 bases, with 12 bases remaining between them. The CDR3 covers 13 residues. The CDR3 loop is CASRVPDGNEQFF. CDR3 coding DNA: TGTGCCAGCAGGGTCCCAGACGGCAATGAGCAGTTCTTC.

This clonotype came up a few times. The rearrangement joins TRBV7-2 to TRBJ1-4; 8 nucleotides line up with TRBD1. Germline values: CDR1 SGHTA, CDR2 FQGNSA. This CDR3 comprises 12 residues. V shed 5 bases, J shed 8 bases, and the junction held 1 base outside the gene matches. The CDR3 DNA is TGTGCCAGCAGCCGGGACAGGGAAAAACTGTTTTTT. Its translation is CASSRDREKLFF.

This chain links TRBV9 with TRBJ1-2; no clear D gene. This CDR3 is built from 14 residues. Deletions cut 0 bases from V and 8 bases from J, with 14 bases between. From germline, CDR1 is SGDLS and CDR2 YYNGEE. The CDR3 sequence: CASSVVTEGGGYTF. The CDR3 DNA sequence: TGTGCCAGCAGCGTAGTGACGGAGGGAGGAGGCTACACCTTC. The full variable domain, with the rest looked up from reference TRBV9 and TRBJ1-2, is DSGVTQTPKHLITATGQRVTLRCSPRSGDLSVYWYQQSLDQGLQFLIQYYNGEERAKGNILERFSAQQFPDLHSELNLSSLELGDSALYFCASSVVTEGGGYTFGSGTRLTVV.

There are a few counts of this clonotype. The chain uses TRBV9 and TRBJ2-5; 9 bases match TRBD1. Germline CDR1 reads SGDLS; CDR2 reads YYNGEE. CDR3 length equals 15 residues. Trimming cost V 4 bases and J 2 bases; bases outside gene matches: 6. The CDR3 loop is CASSPTGGAQETQYF. The CDR3 nucleotides are TGTGCCAGCAGCCCGACAGGGGGGGCTCAAGAGACCCAGTACTTC.

This clonotype has only a few counts. This chain links TRBV7-2 with TRBJ2-5; maybe TRBD1 (6 bases). Per the germline V gene, CDR1 is SGHTA and CDR2 is FQGNSA. This CDR3 is 15 amino acids long. Trimming removed 1 base at V and 1 base at J, with 10 bases between. The CDR3 loop reads CASSLGAGVQETQYF. CDR3 bases: TGTGCCAGCAGCTTAGGGGCAGGGGTCCAAGAGACCCAGTACTTC.

This clonotype was recorded only once. The chain has TRBV2 and TRBJ2-3; TRBD2 aligns across 9 bases. V lost 2 bases and J lost 1; bases outside the gene matches: 1. CDR1 and CDR2 from the germline V gene are SNHLY and FYNNEI. The CDR3 is 15 residues long. The CDR3 DNA reads as TGTGCCAGCAGTGAACCTAGCGGGGGCACAGATACGCAGTATTTT. Translation: CASSEPSGGTDTQYF.

This clonotype was detected only a few times. In DNA form, the CDR3 reads TGTGCCAGCAGCTTGACAGGGGGAACCTACGAGCAGTACTTC. It is translated as CASSLTGGTYEQYF. The V and J genes are TRBV5-6 and TRBJ2-7; TRBD1 matches at 8 bases. J was trimmed by 2 bases and V by 1 base; bases with no gene match: 2. The length of the CDR3 is 14 residues. Germline CDR1 reads SGHDT; CDR2 reads YYEEEE.

This clonotype was detected many times. The chain recombines TRBV5-1 with TRBJ2-5; D may correspond to TRBD1 or TRBD2 (5 bases each). The ends were cut back, 4 bases at V and 3 bases at J, with 16 bases in the middle. Germline CDR1 SGHRS, CDR2 YFSETQ. The CDR3 sequence is 15 residues long. CDR3 coding DNA: TGCGCCAGCAGCGCAGACGGGACCAAGGAAGAGACCCAGTACTTC. This encodes CASSADGTKEETQYF.

J is TRBJ1-1 and V is TRBV20-1, with 7 bases fitting TRBD1. The CDR3 has 14 residues. V lost 2 bases and J lost 1; bases outside the gene matches: 4. The germline V gene encodes CDR1 DFQATT and CDR2 SNEGSKA (reference sequence). The CDR3 nucleotides read TGCAGTGCTAGACGAGGGGGCAGGAACACTGAAGCTTTCTTT. Amino acid sequence: CSARRGGRNTEAFF.

The chain employs TRBV6-5 and TRBJ1-1; TRBD1 is a possible D gene (5 bases). V dropped 10 bases and J dropped 1 base, with 19 bases sitting between them. Germline values: CDR1 MNHEY, CDR2 SVGAGI. The CDR3 spans 15 residues. The CDR3 here is CATNHYGARNTEAFF. For the CDR3, the DNA is TGTGCCACCAATCATTACGGGGCGAGGAACACTGAAGCTTTCTTT.

The chain recombines TRBV12-3 or TRBV12-4 with TRBJ2-1; D is tentatively TRBD1 or TRBD2 (5 bases each). The CDR3 extends over 16 amino acids. The V gene lost 6 bases and the J gene lost 1 base, with 16 bases spanning the gap. The chain's CDR3 is CASRGTRDQSYNEQFF. As DNA, the CDR3 is TGTGCCAGCAGGGGGACCCGGGACCAATCCTACAATGAGCAGTTCTTC.

This clonotype was found a few times. The chain employs TRBV28 and TRBJ2-3; 7 positions agree with TRBD2. Germline CDR1 MDHEN, CDR2 SYDVKM. The CDR3 sequence is 14 residues long. V trimming: 5 bases; J trimming: 2 bases; junction bases outside the gene matches: 4. The CDR3 region has the DNA TGTGCCAGCAGTCGGGGGGAATACACAGATACGCAGTATTTT. This gives the protein CASSRGEYTDTQYF.